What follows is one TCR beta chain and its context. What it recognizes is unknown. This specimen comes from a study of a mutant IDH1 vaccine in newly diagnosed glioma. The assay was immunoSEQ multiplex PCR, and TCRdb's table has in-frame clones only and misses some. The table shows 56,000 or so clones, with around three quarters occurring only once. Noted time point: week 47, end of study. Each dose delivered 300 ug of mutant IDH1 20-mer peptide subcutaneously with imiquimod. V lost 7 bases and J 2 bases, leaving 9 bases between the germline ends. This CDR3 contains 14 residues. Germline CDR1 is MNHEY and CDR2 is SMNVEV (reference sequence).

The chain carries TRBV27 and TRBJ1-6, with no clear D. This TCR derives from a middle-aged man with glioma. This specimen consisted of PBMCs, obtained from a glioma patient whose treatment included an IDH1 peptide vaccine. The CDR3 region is CASKWGAYNSPLHF. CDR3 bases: TGTGCCAGCAAGTGGGGTGCCTATAATTCACCCCTCCACTTT.